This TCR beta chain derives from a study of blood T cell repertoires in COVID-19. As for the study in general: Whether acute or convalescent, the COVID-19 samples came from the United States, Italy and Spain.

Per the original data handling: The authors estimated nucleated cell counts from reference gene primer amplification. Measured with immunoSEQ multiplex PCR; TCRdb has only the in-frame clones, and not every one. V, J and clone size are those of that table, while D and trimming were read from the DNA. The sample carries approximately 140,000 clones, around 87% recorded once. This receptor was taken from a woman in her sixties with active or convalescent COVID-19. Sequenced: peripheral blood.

In nucleotides, the CDR3 is TGTGCCAGCAGTGAAGTGAGGTGGTCTGGCTACACCTTC. Protein: CASSEVRWSGYTF. The rearrangement uses TRBV6-1 and TRBJ1-2; D unresolved. Trimming pared 1 base from V and 7 bases from J, leaving 10 bases between. From germline, CDR1 is MNHNS and CDR2 SASEGT. The CDR3 is made up of 13 amino acids.